Following are 8 T cell receptor beta chains from one sample sequenced in a study of T cells after somatic rescue of genetic block. Generated by immunoSEQ multiplex PCR, the TCRdb table keeps only in-frame clones and is missing some. The table lists around 100,000 clones, about nine tenths of them singletons. Sequences were obtained from peripheral blood mononuclear cells (PBMCs). Receptor source: a woman aged 18-29 years.

This sequence joins TRBV18 and TRBJ2-3; D may be TRBD2 (5 bases). Trimming cost V 3 bases and J 4 bases, with 8 bases left between them. The CDR3 contains 13 residues. Germline-derived CDR1 and CDR2 are KGHSH and LQKENI. The DNA for the CDR3 is TGTGCCAGCTCACCCGGAGGAGCAGATACGCAGTATTTT. Amino acids: CASSPGGADTQYF.

This sequence joins TRBV5-5 and TRBJ2-7, with D maybe TRBD2 (6 bases). CDR1 and CDR2 (germline): SGHKS, YYEKEE (reference sequence). V was trimmed by 7 bases and J by 0 bases, leaving 23 bases between them. This CDR3 contains 17 residues. CDR3 in DNA: TGTGCCAGCCAGCTTGGGCTTTTAGCGGCGAGCTCCTACGAGCAGTACTTC. This encodes CASQLGLLAASSYEQYF.

The chain has TRBV30 and TRBJ2-3; no reliable D call. Germline assignment: CDR1 GTSNPN and CDR2 SVGIG (reference sequence). This CDR3 has 15 residues. V lost 1 base, J lost 0 bases, and 11 bases lay in between. The CDR3 coding sequence is TGTGCCTGGAGTGGGTTAGCATCTAGCACAGATACGCAGTATTTT. It encodes CAWSGLASSTDTQYF.

The chain joins TRBV7-6 to TRBJ2-7; 10 bases line up with TRBD1. Germline V gene sequence: CDR1 SGHVS, CDR2 FNYEAQ. V dropped 5 bases and J dropped 4; count of bases not matched to a gene: 8. The CDR3 is 15 residues long. CDR3 region: CASSARDRGMYEQYF. The CDR3 DNA reads TGTGCCAGCAGCGCCCGGGACAGGGGTATGTACGAGCAGTACTTC.

The rearrangement joins TRBV4-1 to TRBJ1-3; 7 nucleotides match TRBD1. The CDR3 contains 15 residues. Trimming at V came to 0 bases and at J to 8 bases, leaving 7 bases not matched to a gene. Per germline, CDR1 MGHRA and CDR2 YSYEKL. CDR3 DNA sequence: TGCGCCAGCAGCCAAGAGAGGGGGCGCGAATACACCATATATTTT. Translating gives CASSQERGREYTIYF.

The chain carries TRBV7-3 and TRBJ2-7, with unresolved D. The V and J ends lost 5 bases and 1 base respectively, with 18 bases between them. Germline assignment: CDR1 SGHTA and CDR2 FQGTGA. CDR3 length: 16 residues. This CDR3 is CASSNAPQTGSYEQYF. The DNA for the CDR3 is TGTGCCAGCAGCAACGCCCCCCAGACGGGTTCCTACGAGCAGTACTTC.

This clone has just one count. The V and J genes are TRBV7-2 and TRBJ1-6, with 9 bases identical to TRBD1. Germline values: CDR1 SGHTA, CDR2 FQGNSA. The ends lost 5 bases at V and 9 bases at J; junction bases unmatched: 5. This CDR3 comprises 14 residues. The CDR3 nucleotides are TGTGCCAGCAGCCCCGGACAGGGGCCTTCACCCCTCCACTTT. Translation: CASSPGQGPSPLHF.

In its sample, this clone was seen once. The J gene is TRBJ1-3, the V gene TRBV28, with TRBD1 matching over 8 bases. Germline-derived CDR1 and CDR2 are MDHEN and SYDVKM. Trimming removed 6 bases from V and 0 bases from J; junction bases left unmatched: 4. The CDR3 loop spans 15 amino acids. The CDR3 protein is CASSGQGLSGNTIYF. The CDR3 nucleotides read TGTGCCAGCAGCGGACAGGGACTCTCTGGAAACACCATATATTTT.